This T cell receptor beta chain originates from a study of blood T cell repertoires in COVID-19. At the level of the study: COVID-19 samples collected from the United States, Italy and Spain covered acute and convalescent phases. The cDNA or gDNA used as material had been derived from T cells, B-cell-depleted T cells, or PBMCs.

In germline, CDR1 is SGHNT, CDR2 YENEEA. The CDR3 sequence is 15 residues long. V was cut by 3 bases and J by 5 bases, with 16 bases left in between. Under the authors' procedure: Estimation of nucleated cell counts was performed using reference gene primer amplification. TCRdb keeps only in-frame clones here, not all; method: immunoSEQ multiplex PCR. V and J calls and clone size are those listed in that table; D and trimming were worked out from the DNA. The sample contains approximately 53,000 clones, approximately 88% of which appear only once. The receptor was derived from a human donor in a cohort sampled during active COVID-19. V is TRBV11-3 and J is TRBJ2-5; tentative D call: TRBD1 (5 bases). Input material: peripheral blood. CDR3 amino acids: CASSFRAGSLETQYF. In nucleotides, the CDR3 is TGTGCCAGCAGCTTCCGGGCAGGGTCCCTGGAGACCCAGTACTTC.